This T cell receptor (beta chain) was retrieved from a study of T cell repertoires in cytomegalovirus infection. Study-level information: Public signatures in TCR beta pointed to CMV infection and matching HLA type. Findings of the study overall: Cumulative public TCR beta family frequency identified CMV carriers with the relevant HLA. There were HLA-C-restricted CMV-specific TCR beta clonotypes dominating the ex vivo response.

TCRdb re-called the reads with MiXCR, one entry per CDR3 protein. Seen here are 750,000 to 950,000 distinct CDR3 sequences, just under 30% observed once, and the top ten hold around 13%. CDR1 is MNHEY, CDR2 SVGAGI, per germline. This CDR3 comprises 16 residues. The V end was cut by 0 bases, the J end by 4 bases, with 13 bases between. A few counts support this clonotype. Antigen: not known. This clonotype was sampled from a human donor in good health (CMV status not recorded). Some clones in this sample may be carry-over from other donors' samples. The sequencing used cultured CD8+ T cells from PBMCs, collected from culture after CMV antigen stimulation. The V and J genes are TRBV6-5 and TRBJ2-1, with D possibly called TRBD1 or TRBD2 (5 bases each). CDR3 amino acids: CASSYSGVSEYNEQFF. The CDR3 DNA reads TGTGCCAGCAGTTACTCGGGGGTCTCGGAGTACAATGAGCAGTTCTTC.